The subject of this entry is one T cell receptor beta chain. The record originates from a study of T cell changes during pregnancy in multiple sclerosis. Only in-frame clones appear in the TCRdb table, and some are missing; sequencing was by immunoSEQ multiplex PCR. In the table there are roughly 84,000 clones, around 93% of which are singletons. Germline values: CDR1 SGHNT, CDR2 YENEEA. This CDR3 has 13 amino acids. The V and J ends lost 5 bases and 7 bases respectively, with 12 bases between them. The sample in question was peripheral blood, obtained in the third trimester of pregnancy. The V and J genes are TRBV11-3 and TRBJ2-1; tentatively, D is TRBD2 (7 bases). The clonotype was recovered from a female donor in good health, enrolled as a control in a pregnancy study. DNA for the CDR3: TGTGCCAGCAGCCCCCGGGGGGCAAATGAGCAGTTCTTC. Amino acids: CASSPRGANEQFF.